This entry describes one T cell receptor (beta chain). Its antigen remains undetermined. No much larger clonotype is one base removed from it; base qualities were not supplied. The data originate from a study of blood T cell repertoires in COVID-19 (dated by TCRdb to between 2020 and 2021). For the study in its entirety: Collaborator samples came from the United States, Italy and Spain and covered acute and convalescent phases of COVID-19. The material from the prospective study consisted of cDNA or gDNA derived from T cells, B-cell-depleted T cells, or PBMCs. Deeply sampled blood TCRbeta repertoires from subjects exposed to, actively infected with, or recovered from COVID-19 were included in the dataset. The repertoires were released in a freely available public database intended as a resource for research on the immune response to SARS-CoV-2. Samples were obtained from the ongoing ImmuneRACE study (first 160 participants) and from 1,254 subjects provided by 6 global collaborators. Nearly every sample came with metadata listing a de-identified subject ID, COVID-19 status, age in years and sex. Where available, HLA class I and class II types were obtained from metadata supplied by the sample provider rather than from assay-based typing.

The immunoSEQ Assay, a bias-controlled multiplex PCR, was used to amplify TCRbeta CDR3 regions from genomic DNA. Regarding the original processing steps: The number of nucleated cells in each sample was estimated by amplification of reference gene primers within the assay. Sequence reads were collapsed and filtered to measure the absolute abundance of every unique TCRbeta CDR3 rearrangement. Productive Simpson clonality was computed per sample as the square root of Simpson's diversity index over productive rearrangements. In its TCRdb copy, this immuneACCESS table keeps in-frame sequences only and misses some clones. Where compared with another copy, unresolved V genes explain less than half of these, and the others have no known cause. V and J calls and clone size come straight from that table; D and trimming were deduced from the DNA. Counted in this sample were roughly 290,000 clones; about 90% of them appeared once. The leading ten clones occupy approximately 2% of the sample.

A second Seattle source provided samples from volunteer blood donors who had recovered from COVID-19. Each collaborating institution followed its own protocols to collect whole blood in K2EDTA tubes. For TCRbeta analysis, collaborators shipped samples as frozen whole blood, isolated PBMCs, or DNA extracted from either of those sample types. Based on the germline V gene, the CDR1 and CDR2 sequences are ENHRY and SYGVKD. Trimming removed 10 bases from V and 5 bases from J, leaving 21 bases between the germline ends. The CDR3 sequence holds 15 residues, the cysteine and phenylalanine included. Only the CDR3 region is kept as DNA, spanning 45 bases read in frame from base 1. The paper as a whole reports these results and caveats: Clinical and demographic metadata were provided uncurated, with the amount varying by source and participant.

The chain is made from TRBV10-3 and TRBJ2-1, and TRBD1 may be the D gene, going by 5 matching bases. The sequence was collected from a woman between 25 and 40 years old who had recovered from COVID-19. Sequenced: peripheral blood. The CDR3 has the sequence CATQLDSNINNEQFF. The nucleotides are TGTGCCACCCAATTAGACAGCAACATAAACAATGAGCAGTTCTTC.